The clone carrying this TCR beta chain was seen only once. This record belongs to a study of T cell responses to AZD1222 COVID-19 vaccine. TCRdb's table, derived via immunoSEQ multiplex PCR, lists solely in-frame clones and lacks some. The sample has more than 85,000 clones; roughly 90% are singletons. The clonotype comes from an adult who received the AZD1222 COVID-19 vaccine. Sequencing used peripheral blood, obtained 28 days after the second AZD1222 dose.

CDR3 amino acids: CASSLQAGPIYNEQFF. The CDR3 DNA sequence: TGTGCCAGCAGCTTACAGGCAGGACCCATCTACAATGAGCAGTTCTTC. This rearrangement joins TRBV7-3 to TRBJ2-1; D is unclear. This CDR3 region has 16 residues. V gave up 2 bases and J gave up 3 bases, with 14 bases separating them. CDR1 is SGHTA, CDR2 FQGTGA, per germline.